The rows below give T cell receptor beta chains drawn from one sample of a study of cytomegalovirus exposure and HLA in healthy donors. Here immunoSEQ multiplex PCR was the method, and the copy in TCRdb shows in-frame clones only, minus some. This table has 90,000 or so clones, over 65% appearing once. The specimen sequenced was PBMCs. These receptors were taken from a woman between 18 and 29 years old in good health and CMV-seropositive. Each CDR3 is given with its conserved first and last residue. The D gene is left open where the match is weak. Some rows mark clone size as missing; the rest say once, few, many or name a class of expanded clone.

size	D	V	J	DNA	CDR3
-	-	TRBV6-6	TRBJ1-5	TGTGCCAGCAGCTACCAACCATTTGGCCAGCCCCAGCATTTT	CASSYQPFGQPQHF
-	TRBD1	TRBV11-2	TRBJ2-6	TGTGCCAGCAGCTCGGGACAGAGCTCCATATCTGGGGCCAACGTCCTGACTTTC	CASSSGQSSISGANVLTF
-	TRBD1	TRBV6-5	TRBJ2-7	TGTGCCAGCATTCGGGACAGGGTCAACGAGCAGTACTTC	CASIRDRVNEQYF
-	-	TRBV15	TRBJ1-5	TGTGCCACCAGCAGAGATTTACAGGAGAATCAGCCCCAGCATTTT	CATSRDLQENQPQHF
few	-	TRBV27	TRBJ2-7	TGTGCCAGCAGTCGGACAAGTTCCTACGAGCAGTACTTC	CASSRTSSYEQYF
-	TRBD1	TRBV7-8	TRBJ1-1	TGTGCCAGCAGCGTAGGGACAGCGAACACTGAAGCTTTCTTT	CASSVGTANTEAFF
-	-	TRBV29-1	TRBJ1-2	TGCAGCGTTGGGGGTCAGGGCGATACCTATGGCTACACCTTC	CSVGGQGDTYGYTF
-	TRBD2	TRBV9	TRBJ2-1	TGTGCCAGCAGCGTAGCCAGCGGGGGTAATGAGCAGTTCTTC	CASSVASGGNEQFF
-	TRBD2	TRBV7-9	TRBJ2-1	TGTGCCAGCACCCCTACTAGCGGGAGGACCTACAATGAGCAGTTCTTC	CASTPTSGRTYNEQFF
few	-	TRBV11-3	TRBJ2-2	TGTGCCAGCAGTTCTCACACCGGGGAGCTGTTTTTT	CASSSHTGELFF
-	TRBD2	TRBV7-2	TRBJ2-7	TGTGCCAGCAGCTTAAGTGGTAGCGGGCAGTACGAGCAGTACTTC	CASSLSGSGQYEQYF
-	TRBD2	TRBV6-1	TRBJ2-5	TGTGCCAGCAGTGAAGGTCTAGCGGGGGGCGCAGAGACCCAGTACTTC	CASSEGLAGGAETQYF
-	TRBD2	TRBV4-1	TRBJ2-7	TGCGCCAGCAGCCAAGGGGGCGGGGGGGTCGGAGAGCAGTACTTC	CASSQGGGGVGEQYF
-	-	TRBV13	TRBJ2-7	TGTGCCAGCAGCTTAGGGCTAATTTCCCACGAGCAGTACTTC	CASSLGLISHEQYF
-	-	TRBV6-5	TRBJ1-1	TGTGCCAGCGCGTTGGGGGCTATAGGGAACACTGAAGCTTTCTTT	CASALGAIGNTEAFF
-	-	TRBV25-1	TRBJ1-4	TGTGCCAGCAGTGAATGGGGAGGGGCTAAAAAAAAACTGTTTTTT	CASSEWGGAKKKLFF
-	-	TRBV7-9	TRBJ1-4	TGTTCCAGCAGCTTATCGGAGGGGCGCGAAAAACTGTTTTTT	CSSSLSEGREKLFF
-	TRBD2	TRBV9	TRBJ2-3	TGTGCCAGCAGCGTCCCGGTTGGTAGCGGGGTTGGTGGAGATACGCAGTATTTT	CASSVPVGSGVGGDTQYF
few	TRBD2	TRBV7-9	TRBJ2-3	TGTGCCAGCAGCCCCCGGGAGCGGGGGGCCGGAGATACGCAGTATTTT	CASSPRERGAGDTQYF
-	-	TRBV18	TRBJ1-4	TGTGCCAGCTCACCTTTCGACGGGGCTAATGAAAAACTGTTTTTT	CASSPFDGANEKLFF
-	TRBD1	TRBV9	TRBJ1-4	TGTGCCAGCAGCGGCTACGGGACAGGGAGTCCGACTAATGAAAAACTGTTTTTT	CASSGYGTGSPTNEKLFF
few	-	TRBV27	TRBJ2-1	TGTGCCAGCAGTTTATTTAAAGGAGATGAGCAGTTCTTC	CASSLFKGDEQFF
-	TRBD1	TRBV19	TRBJ1-2	TGTGCCAGTAGTTTACGGGACAGGGGGTATGGCTACACCTTC	CASSLRDRGYGYTF